This TCR beta chain was recovered during a study of control samples from healthy donors and cancer patients. TCRdb's table, derived via immunoSEQ multiplex PCR, lists solely in-frame clones and lacks some. This table has 94,000 or so clones, about 81% appearing once. Germline values: CDR1 MDHEN, CDR2 SYDVKM. The CDR3 consists of 17 residues. V shed 5 bases and J 0 bases; nucleotides not matched to a gene: 13. The chain combines TRBV28 with TRBJ2-7, with 7 bases matching TRBD2. The TCR sequence derives from a man between 70 and 80 years old with lung cancer. Sequencing used PBMCs. This CDR3 reads CASSPPSGRESSYEQYF. CDR3 DNA: TGTGCCAGCAGTCCTCCCTCGGGGCGGGAGAGCTCCTACGAGCAGTACTTC.